These 20 T cell receptor beta chains originate from one sample sequenced in a study of CD8 T cells in ankylosing spondylitis. Study-wide points: A TCR beta motif of 7 to 9 highly homologous variants seemed to mark ankylosing spondylitis blood.

These receptors are not linked to any known antigen. TCRdb reprocessed the 5' RACE reads with MiXCR, giving one entry per CDR3 protein. The data hold around 94,000 distinct CDR3 sequences, with around 8.5% observed a single time. The specimen sequenced was blood, either unsorted or a sorted T cell fraction (not recorded which). These receptor sequences come from a male donor with ankylosing spondylitis.

This clonotype was recorded at least ten times. The CDR3 nucleotides are TGTGCCAGCAGCCAAGGTTGGGGGGCGGGTCAGCCCCAGCATTTT. Its protein is CASSQGWGAGQPQHF. The chain employs TRBV7-9 and TRBJ1-5; possibly TRBD1 for D (6 bases). Germline CDR1 is SEHNR and CDR2 is FQNEAQ (reference sequence). This CDR3 is 15 amino acids long. With 5 bases removed from V and 6 bases from J, the gap between germline ends came to 17 bases.

This clonotype has at least ten counts. The chain has TRBV7-9 and TRBJ2-7, with D unclear. The CDR3 extends over 16 amino acids. Deletions cut 5 bases from V and 4 bases from J, with 21 bases between. Looked up from germline, CDR1 is SEHNR and CDR2 is FQNEAQ (reference sequence). The CDR3 coding sequence is TGTGCCAGCAGCATCCAGAACGCCCAGCGACCGTACGAGCAGTACTTC. It codes for CASSIQNAQRPYEQYF.

At least ten counts were recorded for this clonotype. V and J are TRBV28 and TRBJ1-1, with D unclear. V was pared by 5 bases and J by 0 bases, with 7 bases between. The CDR3 loop spans 13 amino acids. Germline V gene data show CDR1 as MDHEN and CDR2 as SYDVKM. CDR3 loop: CASSLTLNTEAFF. The DNA for the CDR3 is TGTGCCAGCAGTCTGACACTGAACACTGAAGCTTTCTTT.

The J gene is TRBJ2-7, the V gene TRBV7-9; a possible D gene is TRBD2 (5 bases). V lost 8 bases to trimming and J lost 4 bases, with 18 bases between them. The CDR3 length is 14 residues. Per germline, CDR1 SEHNR and CDR2 FQNEAQ (reference sequence). This CDR3 is CASGPGLACYEQYF. Written as DNA, the CDR3 is TGTGCCAGCGGCCCCGGACTCGCGTGTTACGAGCAGTACTTC. The variable domain in full, with the rest retrieved from reference TRBV7-9 and TRBJ2-7, is DTGVSQNPRHKITKRGQNVTFRCDPISEHNRLYWYRQTLGQGPEFLTYFQNEAQLEKSRLLSDRFSAERPKGSFSTLEIQRTEQGDSAMYLCASGPGLACYEQYFGPGTRLTVT.

This clonotype was seen repeatedly, ten times or more. The CDR3 region is CASSATGASIGPMNTEAFF. CDR3 sequence (DNA): TGCGCCAGCAGTGCGACAGGGGCGTCCATCGGTCCGATGAACACTGAAGCTTTCTTT. The chain recombines TRBV10-1 with TRBJ1-1; 8 nucleotides line up with TRBD1. The germline V gene has CDR1 WNHNN and CDR2 SYGVQD (reference sequence). V gave up 4 bases and J gave up 0 bases; unmatched junction bases: 16. The CDR3 is made up of 19 amino acids.

In this sample, this clonotype turned up many times. The chain uses TRBV7-9 and TRBJ2-7; D possibly corresponds to TRBD1 (5 bases). The CDR3 has 15 amino acids. With 2 bases removed from V and 2 bases from J, the gap between germline ends came to 13 bases. Germline lookup yields CDR1 SEHNR and CDR2 FQNEAQ (reference sequence). CDR3 sequence reads: CASSLLGAVTYEQYF. The CDR3 region has the DNA TGTGCCAGCAGCTTACTTGGGGCCGTGACCTACGAGCAGTACTTC.

V and J are TRBV4-2 and TRBJ2-5; 11 nucleotides agree with TRBD2. Germline-derived CDR1 and CDR2 are LGHNA and YNFKEQ. This CDR3 has 18 amino acids. With 0 bases clipped from V and 2 bases from J, the junction kept 8 bases outside the gene matches. CDR3 sequence: CASSQEALAGGDQETQYF. CDR3 in DNA: TGTGCCAGCAGCCAAGAGGCTCTAGCGGGAGGCGATCAAGAGACCCAGTACTTC.

This clonotype was picked up a small number of times. The chain joins TRBV7-9 to TRBJ2-1, with TRBD1 identical over 9 bases. J was trimmed by 1 base and V by 5 bases; bases with no gene match: 6. This CDR3 has 16 amino acids. Germline CDR1 is SEHNR and CDR2 is FQNEAQ (reference sequence). Here the CDR3 DNA reads TGTGCCAGCAGCACCGTGACAGGGGGGTCCTACAATGAGCAGTTCTTC. Its protein is CASSTVTGGSYNEQFF.

This clonotype appeared many times. The chain's CDR3 is CSARDILGLAYEQYF. The CDR3 DNA is TGCAGTGCTAGAGACATTTTAGGACTGGCCTACGAGCAGTACTTC. The chain links TRBV20-1 to TRBJ2-7; TRBD2 might be the D (5 bases). This CDR3 is built from 15 residues. V was pared by 0 bases and J by 2 bases, with 14 bases between. CDR1 and CDR2 from the germline V gene are DFQATT and SNEGSKA (reference sequence).

This clonotype was detected many times. This chain links TRBV28 with TRBJ2-3; D possibly corresponds to TRBD1 (6 bases). The germline gives CDR1 MDHEN, CDR2 SYDVKM. Trimming took 5 bases from V and 5 from J, leaving 14 bases between them. The CDR3 extends over 14 amino acids. The CDR3 is CASSLRGREDTQYF. The CDR3, as DNA: TGTGCCAGCAGTCTGAGGGGGAGAGAAGATACGCAGTATTTT.

This clonotype was detected only a few times. The gene calls are TRBV30 and TRBJ2-5; 8 nucleotides align to TRBD2. J gave up 5 bases and V 0 bases, and 5 bases lay outside the gene matches. CDR1 and CDR2 (germline): GTSNPN, SVGIG (reference sequence). This CDR3 has 14 residues. CDR3 DNA sequence: TGTGCCTGGAGTGTCGCTAGCGGGCGGGAGACCCAGTACTTC. This gives the protein CAWSVASGRETQYF.

This clonotype showed up just a few times. The chain is built from TRBV6-1 and TRBJ2-3; the D call may be TRBD1 or TRBD2 (5 bases each). The CDR3 has 13 residues. In germline, CDR1 is MNHNS, CDR2 SASEGT. Trimming left V 8 bases short and J 4 bases short, with 13 bases between. This CDR3 is CASGLGAADTQYF. The DNA for the CDR3 is TGTGCCAGCGGTCTCGGGGCGGCAGATACGCAGTATTTT.

This clonotype was detected only a few times. The chain recombines TRBV30 with TRBJ2-3, with 12 bases fitting TRBD2. This CDR3 is built from 14 residues. In germline, CDR1 is GTSNPN, CDR2 SVGIG (reference sequence). V shed 4 bases and J 4 bases; nucleotides not matched to a gene: 3. The CDR3 reads CAWTSGRDADTQYF. The CDR3 DNA reads as TGTGCCTGGACTAGCGGGAGGGACGCAGATACGCAGTATTTT.

This clonotype has a handful of counts. The V gene is TRBV6-1, the J gene TRBJ2-7; the match to TRBD2 covers 7 bases. This CDR3 has 14 residues. Germline V gives CDR1 MNHNS, CDR2 SASEGT. V lost 2 bases to trimming and J lost 6 bases; unmatched junction nucleotides: 7. Here the CDR3 reads CASSETTREGEQYV. CDR3 bases: TGTGCCAGCAGTGAAACCACAAGGGAGGGCGAGCAGTACGTC.

This clonotype has only a few counts. The genes are TRBV30 and TRBJ2-3; D unresolved. Germline assignment: CDR1 GTSNPN and CDR2 SVGIG (reference sequence). The CDR3 spans 11 residues. V dropped 6 bases and J dropped 4 bases, with 8 bases sitting between them. CDR3 amino acids: CACHSPDTQYF. CDR3 nucleotide sequence: TGTGCCTGCCACAGCCCAGATACGCAGTATTTT.

This clonotype showed up just a few times. CDR3 residues: CSARALGDSPLHF. The CDR3 DNA reads TGCAGTGCTAGGGCCCTCGGCGATTCACCCCTCCACTTT. The chain combines TRBV20-1 with TRBJ1-6; D gene ambiguous. CDR3 length equals 13 residues. V gave up 3 bases and J gave up 8 bases, with 11 bases separating them. Germline values: CDR1 DFQATT, CDR2 SNEGSKA (reference sequence).

V gene TRBV7-9 combines with J gene TRBJ2-7; TRBD2 matches 9 bases. In germline, CDR1 is SEHNR, CDR2 FQNEAQ (reference sequence). This CDR3 has 14 amino acids. Unmatched junction bases numbered 5, after V lost 5 bases and J lost 3 bases. CDR3 DNA: TGTGCCAGCAGCGGATGGACTAGCGACTACGAGCAGTACTTC. It codes for CASSGWTSDYEQYF.

The table lists this clonotype with many counts. The chain has TRBV11-2 and TRBJ2-7; no definite D call. The germline V and J ends were trimmed by 1 base and 2 bases, with 3 bases remaining between them. From germline, CDR1 is SGHAT and CDR2 FQNNGV. This CDR3 has 12 residues. The CDR3 spells CASSLVPYEQYF. For the CDR3, the DNA is TGTGCCAGCAGCTTAGTACCCTACGAGCAGTACTTC.

This clonotype was seen a single time. The rearrangement uses TRBV15 and TRBJ2-2; unclear D gene. Per germline, CDR1 LNHNV and CDR2 YYDKDF (reference sequence). The V end lost 0 bases, the J end lost 1 base, and 3 bases lay between the germline ends. This CDR3 is 14 amino acids long. CDR3 nucleotide sequence: TGTGCCACCAGCAGAGAGGGGAACACCGGGGAGCTGTTTTTT. It is translated as CATSREGNTGELFF. Full variable domain (remainder filled in from reference TRBV15 and TRBJ2-2): DAMVIQNPRYQVTQFGKPVTLSCSQTLNHNVMYWYQQKSSQAPKLLFHYYDKDFNNEADTPDNFQSRRPNTSFCFLDIRSPGLGDTAMYLCATSREGNTGELFFGEGSRLTVL.

In this sample, this clonotype turned up a few times. The chain has TRBV5-1 and TRBJ2-5, with TRBD2 matching 14 bases. The J segment lost 3 bases and the V segment lost 6 bases, leaving 7 bases of the junction unmatched. The CDR3 has 16 amino acids. The germline V gene encodes CDR1 SGHRS and CDR2 YFSETQ. The CDR3, as DNA: TGCGCCAGCAAGGACGGGACTAGCGGGAGCGAAGAGACCCAGTACTTC. It specifies CASKDGTSGSEETQYF.